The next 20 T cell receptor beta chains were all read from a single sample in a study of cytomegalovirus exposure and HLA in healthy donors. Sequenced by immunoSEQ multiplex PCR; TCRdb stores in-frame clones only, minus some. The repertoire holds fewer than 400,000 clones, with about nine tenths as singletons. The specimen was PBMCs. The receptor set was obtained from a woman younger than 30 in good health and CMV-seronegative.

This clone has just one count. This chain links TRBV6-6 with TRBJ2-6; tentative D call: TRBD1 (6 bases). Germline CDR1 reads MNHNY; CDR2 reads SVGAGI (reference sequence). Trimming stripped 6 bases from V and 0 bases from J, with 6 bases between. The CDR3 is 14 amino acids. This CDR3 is CASSRGSGANVLTF. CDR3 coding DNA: TGTGCCAGCAGCAGGGGCTCTGGGGCCAACGTCCTGACTTTC.

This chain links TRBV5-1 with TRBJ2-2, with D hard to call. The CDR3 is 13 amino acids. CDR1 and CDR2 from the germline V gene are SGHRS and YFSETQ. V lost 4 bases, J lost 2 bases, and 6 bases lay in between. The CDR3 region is CASSRTNTGELFF. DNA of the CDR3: TGCGCCAGCAGCCGAACAAACACCGGGGAGCTGTTTTTT. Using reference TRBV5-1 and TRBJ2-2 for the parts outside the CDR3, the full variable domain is KAGVTQTPRYLIKTRGQQVTLSCSPISGHRSVSWYQQTPGQGLQFLFEYFSETQRNKGNFPGRFSGRQFSNSRSEMNVSTLELGDSALYLCASSRTNTGELFFGEGSRLTVL.

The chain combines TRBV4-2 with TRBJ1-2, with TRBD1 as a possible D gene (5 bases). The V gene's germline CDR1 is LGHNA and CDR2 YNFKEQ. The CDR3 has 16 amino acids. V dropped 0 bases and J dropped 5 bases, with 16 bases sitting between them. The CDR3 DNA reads TGTGCCAGCAGCCAAGATCGGTGGGGACTGGGGTATGGCTACACCTTC. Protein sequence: CASSQDRWGLGYGYTF.

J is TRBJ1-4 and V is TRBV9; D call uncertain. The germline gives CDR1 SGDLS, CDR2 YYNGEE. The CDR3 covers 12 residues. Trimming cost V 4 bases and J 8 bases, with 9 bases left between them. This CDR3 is CASSPPGEKLFF. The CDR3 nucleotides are TGTGCCAGCAGCCCCCCGGGAGAAAAACTGTTTTTT.

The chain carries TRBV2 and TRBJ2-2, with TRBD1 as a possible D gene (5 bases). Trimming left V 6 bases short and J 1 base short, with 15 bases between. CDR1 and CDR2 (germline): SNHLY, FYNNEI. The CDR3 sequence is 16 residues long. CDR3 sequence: CASSYWQGGNTGELFF. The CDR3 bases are TGTGCCAGCAGCTATTGGCAGGGTGGGAACACCGGGGAGCTGTTTTTT. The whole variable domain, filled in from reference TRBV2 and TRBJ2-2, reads EPEVTQTPSHQVTQMGQEVILRCVPISNHLYFYWYRQILGQKVEFLVSFYNNEISEKSEIFDDQFSVERPDGSNFTLKIRSTKLEDSAMYFCASSYWQGGNTGELFFGEGSRLTVL.

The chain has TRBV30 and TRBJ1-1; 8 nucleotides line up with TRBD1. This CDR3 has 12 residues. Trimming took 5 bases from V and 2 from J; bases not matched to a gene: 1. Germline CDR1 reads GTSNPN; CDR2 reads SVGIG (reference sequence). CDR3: CAWDRGNTEAFF. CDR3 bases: TGTGCCTGGGACAGGGGTAACACTGAAGCTTTCTTT.

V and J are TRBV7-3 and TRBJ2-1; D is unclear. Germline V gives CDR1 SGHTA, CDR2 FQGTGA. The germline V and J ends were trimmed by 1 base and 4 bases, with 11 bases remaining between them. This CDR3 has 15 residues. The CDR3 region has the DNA TGTGCCAGCAGCTTAAAGTCTGGGCCATACAATGAGCAGTTCTTC. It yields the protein CASSLKSGPYNEQFF.

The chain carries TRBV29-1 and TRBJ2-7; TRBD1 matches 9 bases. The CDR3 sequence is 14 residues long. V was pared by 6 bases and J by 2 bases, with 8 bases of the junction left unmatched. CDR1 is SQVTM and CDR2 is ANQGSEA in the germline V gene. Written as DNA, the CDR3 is TGCAGCGTGAAGGGACAGGGACTCCCCTACGAGCAGTACTTC. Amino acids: CSVKGQGLPYEQYF.

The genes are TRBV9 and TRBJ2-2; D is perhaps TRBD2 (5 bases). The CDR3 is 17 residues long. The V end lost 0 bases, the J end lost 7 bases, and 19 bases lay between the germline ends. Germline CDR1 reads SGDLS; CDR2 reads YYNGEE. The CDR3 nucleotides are TGTGCCAGCAGCGTAGAACCGGGGTCCTTAGAACGCGGGGAGCTGTTTTTT. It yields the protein CASSVEPGSLERGELFF.

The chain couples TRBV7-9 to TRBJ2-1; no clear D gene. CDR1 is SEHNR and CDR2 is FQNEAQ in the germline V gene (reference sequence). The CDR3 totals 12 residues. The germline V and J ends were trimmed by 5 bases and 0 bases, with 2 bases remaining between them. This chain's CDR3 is CASSRSYNEQFF. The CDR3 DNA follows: TGTGCCAGCAGCCGCTCCTACAATGAGCAGTTCTTC.

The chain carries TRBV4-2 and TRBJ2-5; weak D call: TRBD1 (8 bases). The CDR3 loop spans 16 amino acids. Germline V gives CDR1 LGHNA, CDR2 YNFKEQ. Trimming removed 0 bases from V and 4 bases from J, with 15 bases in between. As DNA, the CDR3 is TGTGCCAGCAGCCAAGATATCACAGGGGGGGGAGAGACCCAGTACTTC. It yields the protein CASSQDITGGGETQYF.

The CDR3 DNA is TGTGCCAGCTTACTCTCTGGGGCCAACGTCCTGACTTTC. The encoded protein is CASLLSGANVLTF. This sequence joins TRBV6-6 and TRBJ2-6, with D unresolved. Germline-derived CDR1 and CDR2 are MNHNY and SVGAGI (reference sequence). Trimming pared 8 bases from V and 0 bases from J, leaving 5 bases between. The CDR3 is made up of 13 amino acids.

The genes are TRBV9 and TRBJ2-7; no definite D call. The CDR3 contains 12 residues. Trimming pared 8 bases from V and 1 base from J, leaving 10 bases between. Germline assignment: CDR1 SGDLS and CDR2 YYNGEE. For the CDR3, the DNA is TGTGCCAGTGGAGACGGATCCTACGAGCAGTACTTC. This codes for CASGDGSYEQYF.

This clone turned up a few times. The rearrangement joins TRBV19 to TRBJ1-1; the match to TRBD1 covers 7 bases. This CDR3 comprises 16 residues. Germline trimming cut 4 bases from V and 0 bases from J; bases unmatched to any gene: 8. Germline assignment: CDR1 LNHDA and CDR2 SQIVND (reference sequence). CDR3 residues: CASSSPRQGMNTEAFF. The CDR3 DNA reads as TGTGCCAGTAGTAGCCCCAGACAGGGTATGAACACTGAAGCTTTCTTT.

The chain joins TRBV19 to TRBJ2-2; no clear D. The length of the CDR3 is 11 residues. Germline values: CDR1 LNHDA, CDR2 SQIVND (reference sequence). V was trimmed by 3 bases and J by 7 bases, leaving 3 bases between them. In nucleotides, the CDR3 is TGTGCCAGTAGTATTAGCGGGGAGCTGTTTTTT. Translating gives CASSISGELFF.

The CDR3 is CASSYSGREGATQYF. CDR3 nucleotides: TGTGCCAGCAGTTACTCTGGGCGGGAGGGAGCGACCCAGTACTTC. This chain links TRBV6-5 with TRBJ2-5; 9 bases align to TRBD2. The CDR3 sequence is 15 residues long. Trimming took 0 bases from V and 7 from J; bases not matched to a gene: 6. CDR1 and CDR2 (germline): MNHEY, SVGAGI.

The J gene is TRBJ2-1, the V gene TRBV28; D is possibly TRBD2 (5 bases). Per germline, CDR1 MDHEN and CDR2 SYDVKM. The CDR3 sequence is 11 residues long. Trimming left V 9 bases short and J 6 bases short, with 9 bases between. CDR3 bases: TGTGCCAGTCACCGGGGCAATGAGCAGTTCTTC. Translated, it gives CASHRGNEQFF.

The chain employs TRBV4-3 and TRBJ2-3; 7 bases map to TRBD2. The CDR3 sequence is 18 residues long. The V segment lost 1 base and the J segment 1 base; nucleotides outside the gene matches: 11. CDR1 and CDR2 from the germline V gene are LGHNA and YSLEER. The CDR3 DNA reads TGCGCCAGCAGCCAAGCCAGACAGTCCAGCGGGGGCACAGATACGCAGTATTTT. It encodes CASSQARQSSGGTDTQYF.

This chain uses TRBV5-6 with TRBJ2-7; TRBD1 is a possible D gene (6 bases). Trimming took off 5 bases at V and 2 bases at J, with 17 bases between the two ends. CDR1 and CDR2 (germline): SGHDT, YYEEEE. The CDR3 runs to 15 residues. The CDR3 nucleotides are TGTGCCAGCAGGCGCACCGGGACAAACGCCTACGAGCAGTACTTC. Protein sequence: CASRRTGTNAYEQYF. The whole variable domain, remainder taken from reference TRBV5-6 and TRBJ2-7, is DAGVTQSPTHLIKTRGQQVTLRCSPKSGHDTVSWYQQALGQGPQFIFQYYEEEERQRGNFPDRFSGHQFPNYSSELNVNALLLGDSALYLCASRRTGTNAYEQYFGPGTRLTVT.

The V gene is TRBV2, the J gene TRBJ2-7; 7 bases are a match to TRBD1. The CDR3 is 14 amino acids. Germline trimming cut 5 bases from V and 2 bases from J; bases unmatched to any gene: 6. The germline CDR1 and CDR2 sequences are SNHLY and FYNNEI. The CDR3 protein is CASSSGTATYEQYF. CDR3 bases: TGTGCCAGCAGTTCCGGGACAGCAACCTACGAGCAGTACTTC.